This T cell receptor (beta chain) was captured by sequencing in a study of blood T cell repertoires in COVID-19. Study-wide background: The origin of the acute and convalescent COVID-19 samples was the United States, Italy and Spain. From T cells, B-cell-depleted T cells, or PBMCs came the material, which was cDNA or gDNA.

Original analysis: Estimates of nucleated cell counts were drawn from the amplification of reference gene primers. Profiling relied on immunoSEQ multiplex PCR, and the TCRdb table lists in-frame clones only, not all of them. That table gives V, J and clone size, and the DNA gave D and trimming. The sample includes more than 40,000 clones, around nine tenths of them seen just once. The CDR3 is 15 amino acids. Unmatched junction bases numbered 7, after V lost 2 bases and J lost 3 bases. The germline V gene has CDR1 MNHNS and CDR2 SASEGT. The V gene is TRBV6-1, the J gene TRBJ2-7; 7 bases align to TRBD1. What was sequenced was peripheral blood. This receptor was identified in a man at least 80 years old with acute or convalescent COVID-19. CDR3 in DNA: TGTGCCAGCAGTGAATTCTGGACAGGAGTCTACGAGCAGTACTTC. This sequence encodes CASSEFWTGVYEQYF.